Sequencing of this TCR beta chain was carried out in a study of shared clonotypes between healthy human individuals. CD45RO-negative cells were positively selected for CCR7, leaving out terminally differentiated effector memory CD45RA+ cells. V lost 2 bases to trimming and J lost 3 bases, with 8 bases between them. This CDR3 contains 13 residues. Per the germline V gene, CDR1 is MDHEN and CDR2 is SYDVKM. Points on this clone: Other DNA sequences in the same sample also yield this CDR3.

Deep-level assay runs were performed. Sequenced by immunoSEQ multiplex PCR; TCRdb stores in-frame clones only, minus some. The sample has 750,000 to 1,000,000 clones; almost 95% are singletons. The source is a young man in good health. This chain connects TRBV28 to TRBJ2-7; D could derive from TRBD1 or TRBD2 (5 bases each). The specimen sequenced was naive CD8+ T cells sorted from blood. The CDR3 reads CASSLGTDYEQYF. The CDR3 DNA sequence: TGTGCCAGCAGTTTAGGGACGGACTACGAGCAGTACTTC.